The 26 T cell receptor beta chains given below trace back to one sample, sequenced in a study of shared clonotypes between healthy human individuals. Clones were sequenced by immunoSEQ multiplex PCR, and TCRdb holds only the in-frame ones, with some missing. The sample carries a few million clones, roughly 95% recorded once. The material sequenced was naive CD4+ T cells sorted from blood. Regarding subset: CD45RA+ positively selected. All receptors derive from a man aged 18 to 35 in good health.

V and J are TRBV18 and TRBJ1-5, with D maybe TRBD1 (5 bases). The CDR3 runs 14 residues. V gave up 5 bases and J gave up 0 bases, with 8 bases separating them. Germline values: CDR1 KGHSH, CDR2 LQKENI. The CDR3 is CASSTGYSNQPQHF. In nucleotides, the CDR3 is TGTGCCAGCTCAACAGGTTATAGCAATCAGCCCCAGCATTTT.

As concerns this clone: This same CDR3 is encoded by further DNA sequences in the sample. The V gene is TRBV7-2, the J gene TRBJ2-5; D is possibly TRBD2 (5 bases). V was clipped by 5 bases and J by 5 bases, with 9 bases between them. The CDR3 totals 12 residues. Germline lookup yields CDR1 SGHTA and CDR2 FQGNSA. The CDR3 bases are TGTGCCAGCAGCCCCCAGCGGGAGACCCAGTACTTC. Translating gives CASSPQRETQYF.

This chain connects TRBV6-5 to TRBJ2-7; 13 bases map to TRBD2. The V gene's germline CDR1 is MNHEY and CDR2 SVGAGI. The ends lost 5 bases at V and 7 bases at J; junction bases unmatched: 8. This CDR3 contains 15 residues. CDR3 bases: TGTGCCAGCAGTCGACTAGCGGGAGGCCGGGGGGAGCAGTACTTC. As protein: CASSRLAGGRGEQYF.

The chain links TRBV6-5 to TRBJ1-2; D ambiguous. This CDR3 region has 15 residues. Germline CDR1 is MNHEY and CDR2 is SVGAGI. Trimming took 6 bases from V and 5 from J, leaving 19 bases between them. The chain's CDR3 is CASRSPREGFYGYTF. CDR3 in DNA: TGTGCCAGCAGATCCCCACGGGAGGGATTTTATGGCTACACCTTC.

The chain has TRBV6-5 and TRBJ2-7, with 11 bases matching TRBD2. This CDR3 region has 13 residues. Trimming removed 6 bases from V and 13 bases from J; junction bases left unmatched: 11. CDR1 and CDR2 from the germline V gene are MNHEY and SVGAGI. For the CDR3, the DNA is TGTGCCAGCAGGGCACCGGGACTAGCGGTCACTTACTTC. Its translation is CASRAPGLAVTYF.

V usage is TRBV30 and J usage is TRBJ1-3, with a weak D call TRBD1 (6 bases). The CDR3 is 16 amino acids. Germline V gives CDR1 GTSNPN, CDR2 SVGIG (reference sequence). The V and J ends lost 0 bases and 4 bases respectively, with 16 bases between them. This CDR3 reads CAWSVRGWPGGNTIYF. CDR3 bases: TGTGCCTGGAGTGTCAGGGGATGGCCGGGCGGAAACACCATATATTTT.

The chain carries TRBV5-1 and TRBJ1-5; D is unresolved. This CDR3 contains 17 residues. The V gene lost 3 bases and the J gene lost 1 base, with 17 bases spanning the gap. CDR1 is SGHRS, CDR2 YFSETQ, per germline. The CDR3 protein is CASSSSPGMVSNQPQHF. The CDR3 nucleotides read TGCGCCAGCAGCTCATCTCCGGGGATGGTGAGCAATCAGCCCCAGCATTTT.

The chain couples TRBV30 to TRBJ2-5, with D possibly TRBD1 on 6 matching bases. The CDR3 is made up of 14 amino acids. Germline V CDR1 and CDR2: GTSNPN, SVGIG (reference sequence). Trimming shortened V by 2 bases and J by 7 bases, and 17 bases separated the two germline ends. The CDR3 here is CAWSPRGRRGTQYF. The CDR3 DNA is TGTGCCTGGAGTCCCCGAGGCCGCAGGGGGACCCAGTACTTC.

V gene TRBV5-1 combines with J gene TRBJ2-5; possibly TRBD1 for D (8 bases). V shed 4 bases and J shed 2 bases, with 15 bases lying between them. There are 15 residues in the CDR3. Germline-derived CDR1 and CDR2 are SGHRS and YFSETQ. CDR3 sequence: CASSPDREGQETQYF. The CDR3 DNA reads as TGCGCCAGCAGCCCGGACAGGGAGGGACAAGAGACCCAGTACTTC.

The gene calls are TRBV5-4 and TRBJ2-3; D is unresolved. Looked up from germline, CDR1 is SGHNT and CDR2 is YYREEE (reference sequence). This CDR3 region has 17 residues. The V and J ends lost 0 bases and 0 bases respectively, with 14 bases between them. The CDR3 loop is CASSLDSSYPSTDTQYF. CDR3 nucleotides: TGTGCCAGCAGCTTGGACAGCAGTTACCCTAGCACAGATACGCAGTATTTT.

CDR3 loop: CASSIGSPHQGASDYEQYF. The CDR3 nucleotides read TGTGCCAGTAGTATAGGCAGTCCTCATCAGGGGGCCTCAGACTACGAGCAGTACTTC. V and J are TRBV19 and TRBJ2-7, with 8 bases matching TRBD1. This CDR3 contains 19 residues. CDR1 and CDR2 from the germline V gene are LNHDA and SQIVND (reference sequence). J lost 3 bases, V lost 1 base, and 17 bases had no gene match.

The chain couples TRBV30 to TRBJ1-6; 9 nucleotides align to TRBD1. Trimming at V came to 2 bases and at J to 9 bases, leaving 5 bases not matched to a gene. Germline V gene sequence: CDR1 GTSNPN, CDR2 SVGIG (reference sequence). The CDR3 length is 14 residues. The CDR3 DNA follows: TGTGCCTGGAGTTTAGGGACAGGGAGTTCACCCCTCCACTTT. It translates to CAWSLGTGSSPLHF.

The rearrangement uses TRBV19 and TRBJ1-5; unclear D gene. Deletions cut 6 bases from V and 1 base from J, with 7 bases between. This CDR3 has 13 amino acids. In germline, CDR1 is LNHDA, CDR2 SQIVND (reference sequence). The CDR3 DNA follows: TGTGCCAGTAGACGATTGAGCAATCAGCCCCAGCATTTT. The encoded protein is CASRRLSNQPQHF.

Comments on this clone: The sample has other DNA sequences that encode this CDR3 too. The chain has TRBV2 and TRBJ1-5; 10 bases align to TRBD1. Germline trimming cut 6 bases from V and 4 bases from J; bases unmatched to any gene: 0. Looked up from germline, CDR1 is SNHLY and CDR2 is FYNNEI. The CDR3 is made up of 13 amino acids. CDR3 residues: CASRGQGNQPQHF. The CDR3 region has the DNA TGTGCCAGCAGGGGACAGGGGAATCAGCCCCAGCATTTT.

V and J are TRBV6-1 and TRBJ1-1, with a weak D call TRBD1 (5 bases). Germline assignment: CDR1 MNHNS and CDR2 SASEGT. The CDR3 is 14 residues long. Trimming removed 3 bases from V and 4 bases from J, with 12 bases in between. CDR3 nucleotides: TGTGCCAGCAGTGACCGTTACAGGAGCACTGAAGCTTTCTTT. Translation gives CASSDRYRSTEAFF.

About this clone itself: The sample contains more than one DNA sequence encoding this CDR3. The V gene is TRBV5-1, the J gene TRBJ1-6, with a weak D call TRBD1 (5 bases). CDR3 length: 15 residues. Germline V gives CDR1 SGHRS, CDR2 YFSETQ. Trimming cost V 0 bases and J 5 bases, with 9 bases left between them. The CDR3 DNA reads as TGCGCCAGCAGCTTGGAGGCAGGGAATAATTCACCCCTCCACTTT. As protein: CASSLEAGNNSPLHF.

The CDR3 coding sequence is TGTGCCAGCAGCTTAGTTCAGGGGGGAAGGCAGAATGAGCAGTTCTTC. This gives the protein CASSLVQGGRQNEQFF. The V gene is TRBV7-9, the J gene TRBJ2-1; D might be TRBD1 (7 bases). Germline V CDR1 and CDR2: SEHNR, FQNEAQ (reference sequence). Trimming removed 1 base at V and 7 bases at J, with 17 bases between. This CDR3 spans 16 amino acids.

Comment on this clone: Other DNA variants within this sample encode the same CDR3. The V gene is TRBV7-3, the J gene TRBJ2-2; D unclear. In germline, CDR1 is SGHTA, CDR2 FQGTGA. The CDR3 contains 14 residues. The ends were cut back, 1 base at V and 1 base at J, with 4 bases in the middle. The CDR3 here is CASSLRQNTGELFF. As DNA, the CDR3 is TGTGCCAGCAGCTTAAGGCAGAACACCGGGGAGCTGTTTTTT.

This sequence joins TRBV7-2 and TRBJ1-6; D may be TRBD1 (5 bases). V gave up 1 base and J gave up 7 bases, with 8 bases separating them. Germline V gene sequence: CDR1 SGHTA, CDR2 FQGNSA. This CDR3 has 14 amino acids. As DNA, the CDR3 is TGTGCCAGCAGCTTAGGCAGGGCAAATTCACCCCTCCACTTT. Its protein is CASSLGRANSPLHF.

V usage is TRBV5-4 and J usage is TRBJ2-5; D is possibly TRBD2 (7 bases). This CDR3 is 14 amino acids long. Per the germline V gene, CDR1 is SGHNT and CDR2 is YYREEE (reference sequence). The germline V and J ends were trimmed by 5 bases and 2 bases, with 13 bases remaining between them. The chain's CDR3 is CASRAGATQETQYF. The CDR3 nucleotides read TGTGCCAGCAGGGCGGGGGCAACACAAGAGACCCAGTACTTC.

The chain links TRBV30 to TRBJ2-5; TRBD2 might be the D (6 bases). Trimming pared 1 base from V and 1 base from J, leaving 16 bases between. CDR1 and CDR2 (germline): GTSNPN, SVGIG (reference sequence). The CDR3 is 16 residues long. The CDR3 region is CAWSAGLAPFQETQYF. Written as DNA, the CDR3 is TGTGCCTGGAGTGCGGGACTCGCCCCCTTCCAAGAGACCCAGTACTTC.

V and J are TRBV7-2 and TRBJ1-1, with 7 bases fitting TRBD1. The CDR3 contains 14 residues. CDR1 and CDR2 from the germline V gene are SGHTA and FQGNSA. With V trimmed by 0 bases and J by 11 bases, 9 bases remained unmatched. Here the CDR3 DNA reads TGTGCCAGCAGCTTAGCGAGGGCACAGGGGTGGGCTTTCTTT. This sequence encodes CASSLARAQGWAFF.

The rearrangement links TRBV11-2 to TRBJ2-3; 10 nucleotides align to TRBD1. Germline V gives CDR1 SGHAT, CDR2 FQNNGV. The CDR3 consists of 15 residues. The junction had 3 bases not matched to a gene; V was cut back by 5 bases and J by 1 base. The CDR3 loop reads CASSRTGGGTDTQYF. In DNA, the CDR3 is TGTGCCAGCAGCCGGACAGGGGGAGGCACAGATACGCAGTATTTT.

The rearrangement uses TRBV7-9 and TRBJ2-2, with D hard to call. The V end was cut by 1 base, the J end by 2 bases, with 8 bases between. Germline V CDR1 and CDR2: SEHNR, FQNEAQ (reference sequence). The CDR3 contains 15 residues. Written as DNA, the CDR3 is TGTGCCAGCAGCTTAGTGGGCTTAAACACCGGGGAGCTGTTTTTT. Protein: CASSLVGLNTGELFF.

The genes are TRBV7-2 and TRBJ2-7; TRBD2 aligns across 8 bases. Germline assignment: CDR1 SGHTA and CDR2 FQGNSA. After removal of 3 bases from V and 3 bases from J, the junction contained 7 bases not matched to a gene. The length of the CDR3 is 15 residues. The CDR3 DNA sequence: TGTGCCAGCAGCTTGTACCGGGGGACTAGCTACGAGCAGTACTTC. It encodes CASSLYRGTSYEQYF.

The chain combines TRBV10-3 with TRBJ1-6, with D possibly matching TRBD1 (6 bases). The ends were cut back, 6 bases at V and 10 bases at J, with 16 bases in the middle. Germline lookup yields CDR1 ENHRY and CDR2 SYGVKD. This CDR3 region has 14 residues. The CDR3 loop reads CAISAVGGQSPLHF. CDR3 sequence (DNA): TGTGCCATCAGCGCCGTGGGGGGGCAATCACCCCTCCACTTT.